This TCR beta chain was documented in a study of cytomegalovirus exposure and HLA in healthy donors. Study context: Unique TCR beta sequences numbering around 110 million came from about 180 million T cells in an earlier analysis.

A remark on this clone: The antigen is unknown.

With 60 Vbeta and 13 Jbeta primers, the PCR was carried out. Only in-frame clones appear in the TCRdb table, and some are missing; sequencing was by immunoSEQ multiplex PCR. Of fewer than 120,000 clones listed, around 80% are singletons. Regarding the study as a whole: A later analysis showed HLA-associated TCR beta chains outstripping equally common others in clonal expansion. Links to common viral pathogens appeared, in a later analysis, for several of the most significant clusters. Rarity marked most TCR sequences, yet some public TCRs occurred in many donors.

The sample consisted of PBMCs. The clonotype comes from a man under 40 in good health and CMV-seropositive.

The CDR3 bases are TGTGCCTCCAGGGCAGGGGTCTATGGCTACACCTTC. Translated: CASRAGVYGYTF. The V call is TRBV28, the J call TRBJ1-2, with D possibly matching TRBD1 (6 bases). V was pared by 11 bases and J by 4 bases, with 14 bases between. There are 12 residues in the CDR3. Germline V gives CDR1 MDHEN, CDR2 SYDVKM.